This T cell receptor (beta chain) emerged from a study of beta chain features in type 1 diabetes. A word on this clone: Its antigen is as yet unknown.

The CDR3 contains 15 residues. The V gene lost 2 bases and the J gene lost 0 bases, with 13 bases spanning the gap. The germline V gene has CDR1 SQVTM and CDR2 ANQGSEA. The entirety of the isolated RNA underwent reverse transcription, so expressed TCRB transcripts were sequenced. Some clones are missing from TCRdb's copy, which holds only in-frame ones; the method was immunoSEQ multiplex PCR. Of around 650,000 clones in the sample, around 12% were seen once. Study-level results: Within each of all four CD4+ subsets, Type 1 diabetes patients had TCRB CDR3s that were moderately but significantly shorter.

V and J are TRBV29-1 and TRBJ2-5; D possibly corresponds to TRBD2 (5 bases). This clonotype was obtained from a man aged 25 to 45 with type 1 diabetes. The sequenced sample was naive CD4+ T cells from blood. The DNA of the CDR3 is TGCAGCGTTGAACCTATCCTCGGGGACCAAGAGACCCAGTACTTC. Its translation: CSVEPILGDQETQYF.